A selection of T cell receptor beta chains follows, all from one sample in a study of blood T cells in healthy people across ages. TCRdb called the 5' RACE reads again in MiXCR, with one record for every CDR3 protein. The sample holds about 1 million distinct CDR3 sequences, 40% to 55% seen once. The sample taken for sequencing was blood. These receptors were taken from a woman aged 55-69 years in good health. The CDR3 runs from the conserved cysteine through the conserved F or W. Fields, in order: J gene, clone size, CDR3 length, V gene, D gene, CDR3 protein, CDR3 DNA. D genes are given only for firm matches. The listing skips clone size in some rows; elsewhere it reads once, few, many or a size class.

TRBJ1-2 few 12 TRBV7-9 NA CASSTGTSGYTF TGTGCCAGCAGCACTGGGACGAGTGGCTACACCTTC
TRBJ2-3 NA 16 TRBV9 NA CASSVAGFADTDTQYF TGTGCCAGCAGCGTAGCAGGGTTCGCGGACACAGATACGCAGTATTTT
TRBJ2-1 NA 15 TRBV28 TRBD2 CASSLGTSGNHEQFF TGTGCCAGCAGTTTAGGGACTAGCGGGAACCATGAGCAGTTCTTC
TRBJ1-6 NA 14 TRBV20-1 NA CSARGARGRSPLHF TGCAGTGCTAGAGGAGCCAGGGGACGATCACCCCTCCACTTT
TRBJ2-1 NA 15 TRBV20-1 TRBD1 CSAPRDRGVGNEQFF TGCAGTGCTCCGCGGGACAGGGGTGTTGGCAATGAGCAGTTCTTC
TRBJ2-5 NA 15 TRBV25-1 TRBD1 CASSAGTGRAETQYF TGTGCCAGCAGTGCCGGGACAGGGCGTGCCGAGACCCAGTACTTC
TRBJ2-7 NA 13 TRBV12-3/TRBV12-4 TRBD2 CASSPGLAGAEYF TGTGCCAGCAGTCCCGGACTAGCGGGGGCTGAGTACTTC
TRBJ2-4 few 14 TRBV10-3 TRBD1 CASQETGGGNIQYF TGTGCTTCCCAGGAGACAGGGGGAGGGAACATTCAGTACTTC
TRBJ2-2 NA 13 TRBV2 TRBD1 CASSGQGPGELFF TGTGCCAGCAGTGGACAGGGGCCCGGGGAGCTGTTTTTT
TRBJ2-7 NA 19 TRBV7-3 TRBD1 CASRPNGTDKDKTFDEQYF TGTGCCAGCAGACCGAACGGGACAGACAAGGACAAGACGTTTGATGAGCAGTACTTC
TRBJ2-5 NA 15 TRBV3-1 NA CASSTRTAEQETQYF TGTGCCAGCAGCACCCGGACAGCGGAGCAAGAGACCCAGTACTTC
TRBJ2-1 NA 17 TRBV28 TRBD2 CASSLEASGISYNEQFF TGTGCCAGCAGTTTAGAGGCTAGCGGGATTTCCTACAATGAGCAGTTCTTC
TRBJ1-2 few 15 TRBV12-3/TRBV12-4 NA CASSGEIARGYGYTF TGTGCCAGCAGTGGGGAGATCGCCAGGGGCTATGGCTACACCTTC
TRBJ2-3 few 13 TRBV9 NA CASSVAPTDTQYF TGTGCCAGCAGCGTAGCTCCCACAGATACGCAGTATTTT
TRBJ1-1 NA 13 TRBV6-2/TRBV6-3 NA CASRENGGTEAFF TGTGCCAGCAGAGAGAATGGGGGGACTGAAGCTTTCTTT
TRBJ2-1 NA 14 TRBV20-1 NA CSARDGVSYNEQFF TGCAGTGCTAGGGACGGAGTGTCCTACAATGAGCAGTTCTTC
TRBJ2-1 NA 18 TRBV5-4 TRBD1 CASSFGQGSGTKIYEQFF TGTGCCAGCAGCTTCGGACAGGGGTCCGGGACTAAGATATATGAGCAGTTCTTC